This T cell receptor beta chain appears in the sequencing data of a study of response to subunit inactivated influenza vaccine. This clonotype was counted only a few times. The antigen is unknown. Trimming at V came to 5 bases and at J to 5 bases, leaving 5 bases not matched to a gene. Germline CDR1 is DFQATT and CDR2 is SNEGSKA (reference sequence). The CDR3 has 14 amino acids. The study, taken as a whole, reports: Each seasonal influenza vaccination recruits few new T cells, the authors suggested.

Using its own MiXCR run on the RT-PCR reads, TCRdb lists one record per CDR3 protein. Here the sample spans around 520,000 distinct CDR3 sequences, 25% being singletons. The receptor was isolated from a man in his fifties or sixties who received an inactivated influenza vaccine. This sample comprised CD4+ T cells sorted from PBMCs, obtained 4 to 6 days after vaccination. J is TRBJ2-1 and V is TRBV20-1, with 11 bases fitting TRBD1. CDR3 coding DNA: TGCAGTGCTCGGACAGGGGGCGCGCACAATGAGCAGTTCTTC. Translation gives CSARTGGAHNEQFF.